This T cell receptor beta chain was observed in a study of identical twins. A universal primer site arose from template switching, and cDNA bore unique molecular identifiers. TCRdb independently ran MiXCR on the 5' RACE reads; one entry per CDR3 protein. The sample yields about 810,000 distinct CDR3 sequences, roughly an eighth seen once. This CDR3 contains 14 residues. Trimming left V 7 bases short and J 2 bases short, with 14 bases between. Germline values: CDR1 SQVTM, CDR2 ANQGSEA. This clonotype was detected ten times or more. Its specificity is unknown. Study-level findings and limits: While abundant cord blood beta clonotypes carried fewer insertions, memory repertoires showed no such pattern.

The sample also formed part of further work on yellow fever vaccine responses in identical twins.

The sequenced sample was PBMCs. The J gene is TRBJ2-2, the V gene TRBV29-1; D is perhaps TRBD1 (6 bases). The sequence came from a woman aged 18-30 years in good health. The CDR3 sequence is CSGTDRPNTGELFF. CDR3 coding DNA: TGCAGCGGAACCGACAGGCCAAACACCGGGGAGCTGTTTTTT.